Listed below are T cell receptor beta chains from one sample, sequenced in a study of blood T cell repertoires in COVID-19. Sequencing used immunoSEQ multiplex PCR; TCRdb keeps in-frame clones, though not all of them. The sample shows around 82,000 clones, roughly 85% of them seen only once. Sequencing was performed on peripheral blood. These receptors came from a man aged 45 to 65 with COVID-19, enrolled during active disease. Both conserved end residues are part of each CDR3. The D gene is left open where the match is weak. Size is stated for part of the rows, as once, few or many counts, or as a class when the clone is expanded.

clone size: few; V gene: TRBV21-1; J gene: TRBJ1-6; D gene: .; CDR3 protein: CASSSPRQELNSPLHF; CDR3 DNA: TGTGCCAGCAGCAGCCCGCGACAGGAATTAAATTCACCCCTCCACTTT
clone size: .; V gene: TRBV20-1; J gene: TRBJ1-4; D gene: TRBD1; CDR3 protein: CSARAGTGREKLFF; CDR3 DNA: TGCAGTGCTCGTGCCGGGACAGGCAGGGAAAAACTGTTTTTT
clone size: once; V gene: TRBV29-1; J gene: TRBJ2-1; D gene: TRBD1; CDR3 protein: CSVKRGTAYNEQFF; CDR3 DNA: TGCAGCGTTAAGAGGGGGACAGCATACAATGAGCAGTTCTTC
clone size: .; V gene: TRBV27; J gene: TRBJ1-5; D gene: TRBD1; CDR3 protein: CASSFRTPGQGRQPQHF; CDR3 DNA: TGTGCCAGCAGTTTCAGGACCCCGGGACAGGGGAGACAGCCCCAGCATTTT
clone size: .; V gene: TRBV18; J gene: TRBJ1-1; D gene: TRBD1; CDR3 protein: CASSQRQGINTEAFF; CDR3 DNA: TGTGCCAGCTCACAACGACAGGGAATAAACACTGAAGCTTTCTTT
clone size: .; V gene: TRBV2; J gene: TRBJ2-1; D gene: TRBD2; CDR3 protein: CASRGLADSYNEQFF; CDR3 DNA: TGTGCCAGCAGAGGACTAGCGGATTCCTACAATGAGCAGTTCTTC
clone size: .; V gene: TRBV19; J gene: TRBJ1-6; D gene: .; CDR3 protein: CASRGSRNSPLHF; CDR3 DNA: TGTGCCAGTCGAGGGAGTAGGAACTCACCCCTCCACTTT
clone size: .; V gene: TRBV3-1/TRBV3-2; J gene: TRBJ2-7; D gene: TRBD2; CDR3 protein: CASSQVLYGEGEQYF; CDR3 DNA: TGTGCCAGCAGCCAAGTTCTATATGGGGAGGGAGAGCAGTACTTC
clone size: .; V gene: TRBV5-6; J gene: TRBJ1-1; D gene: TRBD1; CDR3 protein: CASSLRSGTGLLAAFF; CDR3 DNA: TGTGCCAGCAGCTTGAGATCCGGGACAGGCCTTTTAGCAGCTTTCTTT
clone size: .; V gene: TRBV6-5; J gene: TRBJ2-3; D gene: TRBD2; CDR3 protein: CASSYYGLATDTQYF; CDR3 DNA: TGTGCCAGCAGTTACTATGGACTAGCCACAGATACGCAGTATTTT
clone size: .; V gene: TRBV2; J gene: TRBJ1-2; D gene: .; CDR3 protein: CASSDVGLNYGYTF; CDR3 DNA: TGTGCCAGCAGTGATGTTGGACTGAACTATGGCTACACCTTC
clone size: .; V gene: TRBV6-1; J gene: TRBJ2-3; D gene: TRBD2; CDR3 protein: CASSVIKAGSTDTQYF; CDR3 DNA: TGTGCCAGCAGTGTTATAAAAGCGGGGTCCACAGATACGCAGTATTTT
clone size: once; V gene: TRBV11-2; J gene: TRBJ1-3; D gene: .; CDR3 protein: CASSLFFRGSSGNTIYF; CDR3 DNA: TGTGCCAGCAGCCTATTTTTTAGGGGAAGCTCTGGAAACACCATATATTTT
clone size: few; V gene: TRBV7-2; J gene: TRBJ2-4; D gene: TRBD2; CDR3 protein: CASSRGLAEQNIQYF; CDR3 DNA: TGTGCCAGCAGCAGAGGACTAGCGGAACAAAACATTCAGTACTTC
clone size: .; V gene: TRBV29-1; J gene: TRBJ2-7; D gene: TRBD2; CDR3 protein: CSVDLGGSRSEQYF; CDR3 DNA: TGCAGCGTTGATCTGGGCGGGAGTCGGAGCGAGCAGTACTTC
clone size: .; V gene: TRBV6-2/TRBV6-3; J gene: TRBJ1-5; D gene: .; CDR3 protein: CASSPFWLGGDQPQHF; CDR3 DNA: TGTGCCAGCAGTCCCTTTTGGCTCGGGGGGGATCAGCCCCAGCATTTT
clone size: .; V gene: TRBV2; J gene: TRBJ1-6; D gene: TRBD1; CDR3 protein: CASKEDRGRDSPLHF; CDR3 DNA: TGTGCCAGCAAAGAGGACAGGGGGAGGGATTCACCCCTCCACTTT
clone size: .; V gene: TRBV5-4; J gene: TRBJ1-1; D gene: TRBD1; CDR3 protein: CASSWGQGGAFF; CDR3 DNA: TGTGCCAGCAGCTGGGGACAGGGAGGAGCTTTCTTT
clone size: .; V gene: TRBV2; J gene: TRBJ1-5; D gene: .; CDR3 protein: CASIQGPNQPQHF; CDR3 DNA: TGTGCCAGCATACAGGGTCCCAATCAGCCCCAGCATTTT
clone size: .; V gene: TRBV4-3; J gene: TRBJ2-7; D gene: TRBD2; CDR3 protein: CASSQDGGRATYEQYF; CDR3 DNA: TGCGCCAGCAGCCAAGATGGCGGGAGGGCCACCTACGAGCAGTACTTC
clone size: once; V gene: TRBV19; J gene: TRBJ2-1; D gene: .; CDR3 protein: CASSNERSSYNEQFF; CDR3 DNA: TGTGCCAGTAGTAACGAGCGAAGCTCCTACAATGAGCAGTTCTTC
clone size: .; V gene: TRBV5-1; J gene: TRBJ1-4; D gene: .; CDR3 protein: CASSLVAGNEKLFF; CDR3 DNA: TGCGCCAGCAGCTTGGTGGCGGGGAATGAAAAACTGTTTTTT
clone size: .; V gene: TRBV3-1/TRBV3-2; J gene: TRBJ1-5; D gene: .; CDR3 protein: CASSQGGGIGNQPQHF; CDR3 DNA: TGTGCCAGCAGCCAAGGGGGAGGCATAGGGAATCAGCCCCAGCATTTT
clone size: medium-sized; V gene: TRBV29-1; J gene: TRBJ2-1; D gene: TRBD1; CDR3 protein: CSVGWTGENEQFF; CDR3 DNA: TGCAGCGTTGGGTGGACAGGGGAAAATGAGCAGTTCTTC
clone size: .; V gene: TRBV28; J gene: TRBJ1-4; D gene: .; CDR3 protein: CGSSVSNEKLFF; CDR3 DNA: TGTGGATCGTCAGTTTCTAATGAAAAACTGTTTTTT
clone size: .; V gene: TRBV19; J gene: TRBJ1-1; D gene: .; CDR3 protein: CASSTWGGANTEAFF; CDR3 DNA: TGTGCCAGTAGTACCTGGGGGGGTGCAAACACTGAAGCTTTCTTT
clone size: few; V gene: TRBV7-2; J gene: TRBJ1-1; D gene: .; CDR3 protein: CASSPGSGNTEAFF; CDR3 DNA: TGTGCCAGCAGCCCGGGGAGTGGGAACACTGAAGCTTTCTTT
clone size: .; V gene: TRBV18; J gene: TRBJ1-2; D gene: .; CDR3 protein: CASSPQWGQGYGYTF; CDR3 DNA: TGTGCCAGCTCACCTCAATGGGGACAAGGCTATGGCTACACCTTC
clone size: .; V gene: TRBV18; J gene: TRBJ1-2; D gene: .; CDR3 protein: CASSPGADYGYTF; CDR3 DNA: TGTGCCAGCTCACCAGGGGCGGACTATGGCTACACCTTC
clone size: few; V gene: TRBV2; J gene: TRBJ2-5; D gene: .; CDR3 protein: CASSWGLKETQYF; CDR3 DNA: TGTGCCAGCAGTTGGGGCCTAAAAGAGACCCAGTACTTC
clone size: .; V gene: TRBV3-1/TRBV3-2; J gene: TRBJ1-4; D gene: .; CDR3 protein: CASSQRGTNEKLFF; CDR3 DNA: TGTGCCAGCAGCCAAAGGGGTACTAATGAAAAACTGTTTTTT
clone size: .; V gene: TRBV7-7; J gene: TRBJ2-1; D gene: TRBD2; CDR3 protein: CASSLEASGRDNEQFF; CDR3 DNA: TGTGCTAGCAGCTTAGAAGCTAGCGGGAGGGACAATGAGCAGTTCTTC
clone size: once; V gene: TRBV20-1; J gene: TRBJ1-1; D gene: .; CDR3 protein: CSGTGTEAFF; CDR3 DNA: TGCAGTGGCACCGGGACAGAAGCTTTCTTT
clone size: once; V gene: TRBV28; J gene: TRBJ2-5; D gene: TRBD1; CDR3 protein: CASSLSSHKRTDRGRRETQYF; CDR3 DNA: TGTGCCAGCAGTTTATCATCTCATAAACGAACGGACAGGGGGCGACGAGAGACCCAGTACTTC
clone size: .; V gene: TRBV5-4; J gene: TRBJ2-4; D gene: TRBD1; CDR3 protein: CASSDGQGRNIQYF; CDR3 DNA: TGTGCCAGCAGCGACGGACAGGGCAGAAACATTCAGTACTTC
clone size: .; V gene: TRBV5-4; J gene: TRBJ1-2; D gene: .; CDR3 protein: CASSLGERSGSGYTF; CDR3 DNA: TGTGCCAGCAGCTTGGGGGAACGGTCGGGGAGCGGCTACACCTTC
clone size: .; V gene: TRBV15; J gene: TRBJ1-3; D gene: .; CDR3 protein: CATSTDRDSGNTIYF; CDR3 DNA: TGTGCCACCAGCACAGACCGCGACTCTGGAAACACCATATATTTT
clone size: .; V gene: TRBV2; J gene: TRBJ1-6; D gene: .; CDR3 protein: CASSTGRRNSPLHF; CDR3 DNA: TGTGCCAGCAGTACAGGGAGAAGAAATTCACCCCTCCACTTT
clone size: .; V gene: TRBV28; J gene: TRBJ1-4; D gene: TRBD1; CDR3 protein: CASSLTGIMATNEKLFF; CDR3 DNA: TGTGCCAGCAGTTTGACAGGGATCATGGCAACTAATGAAAAACTGTTTTTT
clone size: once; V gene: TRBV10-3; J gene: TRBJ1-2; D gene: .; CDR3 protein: CATAAGSYGYTF; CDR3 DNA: TGTGCCACCGCCGCGGGGAGCTATGGCTACACCTTC
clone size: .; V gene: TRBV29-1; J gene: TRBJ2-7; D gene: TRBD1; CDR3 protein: CSVEQGYEQYF; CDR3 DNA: TGCAGCGTAGAACAGGGGTACGAGCAGTACTTC
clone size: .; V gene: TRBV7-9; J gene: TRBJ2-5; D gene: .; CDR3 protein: CASRAKSGETQYF; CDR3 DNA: TGTGCCAGCAGAGCCAAATCGGGGGAGACCCAGTACTTC
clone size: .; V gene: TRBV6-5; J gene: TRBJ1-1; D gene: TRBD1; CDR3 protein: CASSIDREAEAFF; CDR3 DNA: TGTGCCAGCAGCATCGACAGGGAGGCTGAAGCTTTCTTT
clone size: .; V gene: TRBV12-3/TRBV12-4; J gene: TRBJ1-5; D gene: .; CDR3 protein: CASRTGTNQPQHF; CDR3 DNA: TGTGCCAGCAGAACAGGGACCAATCAGCCCCAGCATTTT
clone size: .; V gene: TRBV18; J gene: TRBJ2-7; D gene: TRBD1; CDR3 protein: CASSPDRLTYEQYF; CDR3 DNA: TGTGCCAGCTCTCCGGACAGGCTAACCTACGAGCAGTACTTC
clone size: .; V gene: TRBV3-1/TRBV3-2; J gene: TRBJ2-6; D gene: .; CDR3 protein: CASSAILLGRSGANVLTF; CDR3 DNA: TGTGCCAGCAGCGCGATTCTTCTCGGTCGCTCTGGGGCCAACGTCCTGACTTTC
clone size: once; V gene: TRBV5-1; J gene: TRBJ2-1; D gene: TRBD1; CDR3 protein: CASSPGQGDNNEQFF; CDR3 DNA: TGCGCCAGCAGCCCCGGACAGGGAGACAACAATGAGCAGTTCTTC
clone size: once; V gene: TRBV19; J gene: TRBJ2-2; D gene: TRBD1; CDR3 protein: CASSMPTGAGELFF; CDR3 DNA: TGTGCCAGTAGTATGCCTACAGGGGCCGGGGAGCTGTTTTTT
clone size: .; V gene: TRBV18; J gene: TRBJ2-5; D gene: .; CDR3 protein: CASSPLLRETQYF; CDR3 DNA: TGTGCCAGCTCACCACTGTTGCGAGAGACCCAGTACTTC
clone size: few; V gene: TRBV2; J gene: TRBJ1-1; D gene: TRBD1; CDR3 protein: CASSKDRATEAFF; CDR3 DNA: TGTGCCAGCAGTAAGGACAGGGCTACTGAAGCTTTCTTT
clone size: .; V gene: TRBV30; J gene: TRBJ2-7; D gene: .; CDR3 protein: CAFHGGSYEQYF; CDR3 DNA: TGTGCCTTCCACGGTGGGAGTTACGAGCAGTACTTC
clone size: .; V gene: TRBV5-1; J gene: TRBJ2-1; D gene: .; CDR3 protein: CASSLGAVSSYNEQFF; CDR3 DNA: TGCGCCAGCAGCTTGGGAGCGGTAAGCTCCTACAATGAGCAGTTCTTC
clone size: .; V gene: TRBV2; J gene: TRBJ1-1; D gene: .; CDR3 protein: CASSEDRPNTEAFF; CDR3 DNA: TGTGCCAGCAGTGAAGACAGACCGAACACTGAAGCTTTCTTT
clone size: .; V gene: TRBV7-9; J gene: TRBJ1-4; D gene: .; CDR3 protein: CASSLQGGVEEKLFF; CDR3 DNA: TGTGCCAGCAGCCTCCAAGGAGGGGTAGAAGAAAAACTGTTTTTT
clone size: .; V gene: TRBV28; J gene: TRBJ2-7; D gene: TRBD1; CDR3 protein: CATTTPGQEPYEQYF; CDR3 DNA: TGTGCCACCACCACTCCGGGACAGGAACCCTACGAGCAGTACTTC
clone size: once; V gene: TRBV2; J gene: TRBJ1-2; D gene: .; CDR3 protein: CATREASANYGYTF; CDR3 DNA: TGTGCCACCCGAGAGGCCTCGGCTAACTATGGCTACACCTTC
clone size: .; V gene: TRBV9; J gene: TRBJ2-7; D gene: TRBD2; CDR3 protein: CASSQTSGIPNEQYF; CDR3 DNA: TGTGCCAGCAGCCAGACTAGCGGGATTCCCAACGAGCAGTACTTC
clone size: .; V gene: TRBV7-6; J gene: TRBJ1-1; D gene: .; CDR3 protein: CASSLGTEAFF; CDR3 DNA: TGTGCCAGCAGCTTAGGGACAGAAGCTTTCTTT
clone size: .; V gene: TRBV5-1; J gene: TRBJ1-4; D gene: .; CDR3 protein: CASSSAATNEKLFF; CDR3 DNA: TGCGCCAGCAGCTCCGCAGCAACTAATGAAAAACTGTTTTTT